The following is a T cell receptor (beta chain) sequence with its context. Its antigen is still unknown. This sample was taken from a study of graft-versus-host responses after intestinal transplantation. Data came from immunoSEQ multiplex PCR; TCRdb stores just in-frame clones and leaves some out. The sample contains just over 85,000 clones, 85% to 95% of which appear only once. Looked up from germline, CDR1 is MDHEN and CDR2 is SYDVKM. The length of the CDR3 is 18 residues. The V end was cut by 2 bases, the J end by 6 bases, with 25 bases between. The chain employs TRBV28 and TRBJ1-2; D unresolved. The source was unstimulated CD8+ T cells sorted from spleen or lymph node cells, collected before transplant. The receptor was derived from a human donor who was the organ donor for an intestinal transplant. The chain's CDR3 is CASSLTGVEGTVYHGYTF. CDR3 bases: TGTGCCAGCAGTTTAACCGGCGTCGAGGGTACGGTGTACCATGGCTACACCTTC.